The text below deals with one T cell receptor beta chain. This clonotype was observed a few times. Its antigen has not been determined. A far larger clone is one base from this, pointing to a likely read error. CDR1 and CDR2 are read off the germline V gene as MNHEY and SVGAGI. Trimming removed 11 bases from V and 7 bases from J, leaving 12 bases between the germline ends. The CDR3 sequence holds 11 residues, the cysteine and phenylalanine included. CDR3 DNA only is kept here, 33 bases in frame from base 1. According to the study, the label for this sample's time point signals: before trial treatment. Donors were enrolled in RACIN, a single-arm phase I dose-escalation trial in which nivolumab, ipilimumab, aspirin, low-dose cyclophosphamide and low-dose radiotherapy were combined. Patients with advanced, TIL-negative solid tumors were considered eligible. The data originate from a study of low-dose radiotherapy and immunotherapy resistance in tumors (dated 2022 in TCRdb). About the full investigation: Cohort 1 received 0.5 Gy per fraction every 2 weeks, with a prescribed total PTV dose of 6.5 Gy. For Cohort 2, the dose was 1 Gy per fraction given every two weeks, adding up to 13 Gy in total across 26 weeks. Nivolumab was administered intravenously as a 240 mg flat dose every two weeks, and ipilimumab was administered intravenously at 1 mg/kg every six weeks. Intravenous cyclophosphamide at 200 mg/m2 was administered every two weeks, one day ahead of each radiation and immunotherapy administration. Starting on cycle 1 day 1, patients took 300 mg of aspirin by mouth once a day for four cycles. Trial participants were not randomized into treatment groups. The translational analysis covered eight patients: three from the first dose cohort and the first five from the second dose cohort.

TCRdb names Illumina HiSeq 2500 as the instrument used. First-strand cDNA was synthesized with Superscript III and a set of TRAV- and TRBV-specific primers, covering both TCRalpha and TCRbeta chains. TCRs were amplified for about 20 PCR cycles with Phusion, using a constant-region primer paired with the adapter attached to the V primers. Amplification of the isolated mRNA was done with the MessageAmp II aRNA Amplification Kit, which involved a roughly 17-hour in vitro transcription at 37 degrees C. The Dynabeads mRNA DIRECT Purification Kit was used to isolate the mRNA for TCR sequencing. Indexed Illumina adapters were added in a second Phusion PCR of 25 cycles, after which AMPure XP beads were used to purify the products. Per the authors' processing: Using custom Perl scripts, TCR sequences that encoded the same protein were pooled, out-of-frame sequences were dropped, and the abundance of each clonotype was calculated. TCR sequences supported by only a single read were excluded from analysis. Among the metrics used to describe the repertoires were Shannon entropy, Gini index, clonality, richness, and the frequency of TCRs shared between repertoires. The raw public data were reprocessed by TCRdb itself: fastp quality trimming at Q25, MiXCR clonotype calling, in-frame beta chains only. Rows are combined by CDR3 protein, so each entry shows the most common genes and DNA. TCRdb, rather than the study authors, made the V and J calls. This sample is represented by approximately 70,000 distinct CDR3 sequences; roughly 30% of them were singletons. 11% of the sample comes from the top ten.

The receptor chain draws on TRBV6-5 and TRBJ2-1, with TRBD2 as a weak D call on 5 bases. The clonotype originates from a female donor with ovarian cancer. Source: PBMCs, taken before treatment. The CDR3 has the sequence CAGNRENEQFF. The DNA sequence is TGTGCCGGCAATCGGGAAAATGAGCAGTTCTTC.